These T cell receptor beta chains were read from a single sample in a study of post-analysis software for immune sequencing data. TCRdb processed the PCR reads anew with MiXCR; each CDR3 protein has one entry. Here the sample spans roughly 700,000 distinct CDR3 sequences, just under 30% being singletons. The source material was blood. The receptors here all came from a girl aged 10 to 17 with multiple sclerosis. CDR3s include the opening cysteine and the closing phenylalanine or tryptophan. The D gene is left open where the match is weak. The size field is filled for only some rows; it gives once, few, many or a size class.

clone_size,d_call,j_call,cdr3_length,v_call,cdr3_aa,cdr3_nt
few,-,TRBJ2-7,14,TRBV5-6,CASSLKGDPYEQYF,TGTGCCAGCAGCTTGAAGGGGGATCCCTACGAGCAGTACTTC
-,-,TRBJ1-2,13,TRBV4-1,CASSQQENYGYTF,TGCGCCAGCAGCCAACAGGAAAACTATGGCTACACCTTC
-,-,TRBJ2-7,12,TRBV6-6,CASQDSAYEQYF,TGTGCCAGCCAGGACAGCGCCTACGAGCAGTACTTC
many,-,TRBJ2-1,14,TRBV20-1,CSASGSGYYNEQFF,TGCAGTGCCTCGGGCAGCGGATACTACAATGAGCAGTTCTTC
few,-,TRBJ2-1,14,TRBV29-1,CSVVDKTTYNEQFF,TGCAGCGTTGTGGATAAGACAACCTACAATGAGCAGTTCTTC
-,-,TRBJ1-2,14,TRBV2,CASSEVTANYGYTF,TGTGCCAGCAGTGAAGTAACAGCTAACTATGGCTACACCTTC
-,-,TRBJ2-7,12,TRBV20-1,CSIQPRPYEQYF,TGCAGTATCCAGCCCAGACCCTACGAGCAGTACTTC
-,-,TRBJ1-5,17,TRBV7-2,CASSLGGGKGNFQPQHF,TGTGCCAGCAGCTTAGGGGGGGGAAAGGGTAACTTTCAGCCCCAGCATTTT
few,TRBD2,TRBJ2-1,17,TRBV20-1,CSARAFRLAGSYNEQFF,TGCAGTGCTAGAGCCTTCCGACTAGCGGGGTCCTACAATGAGCAGTTCTTC
few,-,TRBJ1-5,14,TRBV3-1,CASSRNNRAQPQHF,TGTGCCAGCAGCCGCAACAACAGGGCTCAGCCCCAGCATTTT
-,TRBD2,TRBJ2-3,16,TRBV7-2,CASSLEGTSGRDAQYF,TGTGCCAGCAGCTTAGAGGGGACTAGCGGGAGGGATGCGCAGTATTTT
few,TRBD2,TRBJ2-3,16,TRBV20-1,CSASTSLAGRTDTQYF,TGCAGTGCTAGCACCTCACTAGCGGGGCGCACAGATACGCAGTATTTT
-,TRBD2,TRBJ2-3,15,TRBV9,CACSALAGIGDTQYF,TGTGCCTGCAGCGCCTTAGCGGGAATCGGCGATACGCAGTATTTT
-,TRBD2,TRBJ2-5,17,TRBV4-3,CASSQDVASGYQETQYF,TGCGCCAGCAGCCAAGATGTGGCTAGCGGATACCAAGAGACCCAGTACTTC
-,-,TRBJ2-7,12,TRBV7-2,CASSFRAARGYF,TGTGCCAGCAGCTTCCGGGCGGCGAGGGGGTACTTC
-,TRBD1,TRBJ2-5,17,TRBV9,CASSYYPGQGAGETQYF,TGTGCCAGCAGCTACTACCCGGGACAGGGTGCGGGAGAGACCCAGTACTTC
-,TRBD2,TRBJ2-1,16,TRBV5-1,CASSLGTSGGTNEQFF,TGCGCCAGCAGCTTGGGGACTAGCGGGGGGACCAATGAGCAGTTCTTC
-,TRBD1,TRBJ1-2,18,TRBV29-1,CSVERAFGTGQTHYGYTF,TGCAGCGTTGAGAGGGCCTTCGGGACAGGGCAGACTCACTATGGCTACACCTTC
-,-,TRBJ2-7,17,TRBV9,CASSPGPLAIPHYEQYF,TGTGCCAGCAGCCCCGGTCCCCTAGCTATACCTCACTACGAGCAGTACTTC
few,TRBD1,TRBJ1-2,17,TRBV6-2/TRBV6-3,CASSYPLVQGGGYGYTF,TGTGCCAGCAGTTACCCCCTTGTGCAGGGGGGAGGCTATGGCTACACCTTC
-,-,TRBJ2-1,16,TRBV20-1,CSARVTLASSYNEQFF,TGCAGTGCTAGAGTCACTCTTGCGAGCTCCTACAATGAGCAGTTCTTC
few,-,TRBJ1-6,12,TRBV28,CASSLRFSPLHF,TGTGCCAGCAGTTTAAGGTTTTCACCCCTCCACTTT
few,-,TRBJ1-2,12,TRBV29-1,CSADLGLYGYTF,TGCAGCGCCGACCTCGGTTTATATGGCTACACCTTC
-,-,TRBJ1-6,14,TRBV5-5,CASSLGFGNSPLHF,TGTGCCAGCAGCTTGGGTTTTGGAAACTCACCCCTCCACTTT
few,-,TRBJ2-7,14,TRBV10-3,CAIRRTEGTWEQYF,TGTGCCATCAGAAGGACGGAGGGGACGTGGGAGCAGTACTTC
few,TRBD2,TRBJ2-1,17,TRBV14,CASSQGTSPQWSNEQFF,TGTGCCAGCAGCCAAGGGACTAGCCCCCAGTGGTCGAATGAGCAGTTCTTC
once,-,TRBJ2-3,15,TRBV7-2,CASNLVRGFTDTQYF,TGTGCCAGCAACTTAGTCAGGGGATTCACAGATACGCAGTATTTT
few,-,TRBJ2-1,13,TRBV28,CASSSPYRAEQFF,TGTGCCAGCAGTTCGCCGTACAGGGCGGAGCAGTTCTTC
-,TRBD1,TRBJ1-5,13,TRBV20-1,CSAARTGALYQHF,TGCAGTGCTGCCCGGACAGGGGCCCTCTACCAGCATTTT
few,-,TRBJ2-3,13,TRBV7-9,CASSLDSSDTQYF,TGTGCCAGCAGCTTAGACTCGTCAGATACGCAGTATTTT
few,-,TRBJ2-7,15,TRBV20-1,CSARDQGSLPYEQYF,TGCAGTGCTAGAGATCAGGGCTCCCTCCCCTACGAGCAGTACTTC
few,TRBD2,TRBJ2-7,14,TRBV29-1,CSVENRGERDEQYF,TGCAGCGTCGAAAACCGGGGGGAGCGGGACGAGCAGTACTTC
-,TRBD2,TRBJ2-1,14,TRBV20-1,CSAGNRDYHNEQFF,TGCAGTGCTGGGAACCGGGACTACCACAATGAGCAGTTCTTC
few,-,TRBJ2-1,14,TRBV20-1,CSARPDWKYNEQFF,TGCAGTGCTAGACCGGACTGGAAGTACAATGAGCAGTTCTTC
-,-,TRBJ1-6,17,TRBV20-1,CSASWDTENSYNSPLHF,TGCAGTGCTAGTTGGGACACGGAAAACTCCTATAATTCACCCCTCCACTTT
-,-,TRBJ2-1,12,TRBV7-2,CASSLDSSKQFF,TGTGCCAGCAGCTTAGACTCTAGTAAGCAGTTCTTC
-,-,TRBJ2-7,13,TRBV6-1,CASTTGDLLEQYF,TGTGCCAGCACCACCGGGGACTTGCTCGAGCAGTACTTC
-,-,TRBJ2-1,13,TRBV28,CASSFPGRAGQFF,TGTGCCAGCAGTTTTCCAGGGCGGGCTGGGCAGTTCTTC
-,TRBD1,TRBJ1-4,17,TRBV15,CATSRPGGQEDNEKLFF,TGTGCCACCAGCAGGCCAGGAGGACAGGAGGATAATGAAAAACTGTTTTTT
-,-,TRBJ2-7,17,TRBV4-3,CASSQSVRRGNHHEQYF,TGCGCCAGCAGCCAAAGTGTTCGTCGCGGAAACCACCACGAGCAGTACTTC
-,TRBD2,TRBJ2-5,14,TRBV20-1,CSAQAGLAGLTQYF,TGCAGTGCCCAGGCAGGACTAGCGGGTCTGACCCAGTACTTC
few,-,TRBJ2-1,15,TRBV7-2,CASRPARRAIDEQFF,TGTGCCAGCAGACCCGCCCGGAGGGCCATAGATGAGCAGTTCTTC
few,-,TRBJ1-2,14,TRBV28,CASNSGGAGYGYTF,TGTGCCAGCAACTCGGGGGGGGCAGGCTATGGCTACACCTTC
once,TRBD1,TRBJ1-4,14,TRBV20-1,CSAPTGSANEKLFF,TGCAGTGCTCCGACAGGGAGCGCTAATGAAAAACTGTTTTTT
-,-,TRBJ2-5,14,TRBV20-1,CSAREAGWMETQYF,TGCAGTGCTAGAGAGGCAGGTTGGATGGAGACCCAGTACTTC
-,-,TRBJ2-5,14,TRBV20-1,CSAETQHPKETQYF,TGCAGTGCTGAGACTCAACATCCTAAAGAGACCCAGTACTTC
-,-,TRBJ1-4,14,TRBV29-1,CSVAQGQLREKLFF,TGCAGCGTGGCCCAGGGACAATTGAGGGAAAAACTGTTTTTT
few,TRBD2,TRBJ2-4,13,TRBV20-1,CSAPLAGAVGEYF,TGCAGTGCTCCGCTAGCGGGGGCCGTCGGGGAGTACTTC
few,-,TRBJ2-3,16,TRBV14,CASSQDIGASTDTQYF,TGTGCCAGCAGCCAAGATATCGGCGCTAGCACAGATACGCAGTATTTT
few,TRBD2,TRBJ2-5,14,TRBV29-1,CSANNGRGQETQYF,TGCAGCGCTAATAACGGGAGGGGCCAAGAGACCCAGTACTTC
-,-,TRBJ2-7,15,TRBV11-2,CASSLGDGNSYEQYF,TGTGCCAGCAGCTTAGGGGACGGGAACTCCTACGAGCAGTACTTC